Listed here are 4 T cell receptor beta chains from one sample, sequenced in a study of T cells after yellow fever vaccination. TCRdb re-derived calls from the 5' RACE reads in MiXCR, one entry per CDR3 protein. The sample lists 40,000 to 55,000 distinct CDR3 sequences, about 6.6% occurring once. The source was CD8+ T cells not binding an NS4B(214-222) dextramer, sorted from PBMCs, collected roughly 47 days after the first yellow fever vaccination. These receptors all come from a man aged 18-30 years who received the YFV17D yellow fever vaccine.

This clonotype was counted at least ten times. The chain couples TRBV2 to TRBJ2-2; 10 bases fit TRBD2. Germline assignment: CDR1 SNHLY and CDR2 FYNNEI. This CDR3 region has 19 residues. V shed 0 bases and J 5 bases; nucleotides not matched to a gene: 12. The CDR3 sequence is CASSEAGTAGLADTGELFF. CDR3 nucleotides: TGTGCCAGCAGTGAAGCCGGGACGGCAGGACTAGCGGATACCGGGGAGCTGTTTTTT.

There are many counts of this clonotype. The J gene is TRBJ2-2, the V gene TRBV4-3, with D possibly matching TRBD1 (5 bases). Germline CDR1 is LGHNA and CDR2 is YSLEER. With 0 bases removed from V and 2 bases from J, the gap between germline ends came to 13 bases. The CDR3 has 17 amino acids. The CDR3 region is CASSQEELTGNTGELFF. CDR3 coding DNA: TGCGCCAGCAGCCAAGAGGAACTCACAGGAAACACCGGGGAGCTGTTTTTT.

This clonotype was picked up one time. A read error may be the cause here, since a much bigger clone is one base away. The CDR3 is CSASWGGGDNEQFF. In DNA form, the CDR3 reads TGCAGTGCTTCCTGGGGGGGCGGAGACAATGAGCAGTTCTTC. The V call is TRBV20-1, the J call TRBJ2-1, with D possibly TRBD2 on 7 matching bases. Trimming shortened V by 5 bases and J by 5 bases, and 16 bases separated the two germline ends. This CDR3 region has 14 residues. Germline CDR1 DFQATT, CDR2 SNEGSKA (reference sequence).

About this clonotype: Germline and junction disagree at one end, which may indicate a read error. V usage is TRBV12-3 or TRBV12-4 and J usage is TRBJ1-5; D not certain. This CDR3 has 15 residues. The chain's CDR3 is CASSLGQFPDQLQHF. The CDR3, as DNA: TGTGCCAGCAGTTTAGGGCAGTTCCCCGATCAGCTCCAGCATTTT.